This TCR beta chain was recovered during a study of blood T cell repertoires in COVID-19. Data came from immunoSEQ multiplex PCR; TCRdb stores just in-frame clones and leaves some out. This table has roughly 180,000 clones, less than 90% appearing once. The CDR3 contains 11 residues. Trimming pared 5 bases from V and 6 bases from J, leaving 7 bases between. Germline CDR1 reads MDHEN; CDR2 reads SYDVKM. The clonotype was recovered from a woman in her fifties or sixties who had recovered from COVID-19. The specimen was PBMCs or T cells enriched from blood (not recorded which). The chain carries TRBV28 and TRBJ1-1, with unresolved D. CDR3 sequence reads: CASSQGAEAFF. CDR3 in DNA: TGTGCCAGCAGTCAAGGAGCTGAAGCTTTCTTT.